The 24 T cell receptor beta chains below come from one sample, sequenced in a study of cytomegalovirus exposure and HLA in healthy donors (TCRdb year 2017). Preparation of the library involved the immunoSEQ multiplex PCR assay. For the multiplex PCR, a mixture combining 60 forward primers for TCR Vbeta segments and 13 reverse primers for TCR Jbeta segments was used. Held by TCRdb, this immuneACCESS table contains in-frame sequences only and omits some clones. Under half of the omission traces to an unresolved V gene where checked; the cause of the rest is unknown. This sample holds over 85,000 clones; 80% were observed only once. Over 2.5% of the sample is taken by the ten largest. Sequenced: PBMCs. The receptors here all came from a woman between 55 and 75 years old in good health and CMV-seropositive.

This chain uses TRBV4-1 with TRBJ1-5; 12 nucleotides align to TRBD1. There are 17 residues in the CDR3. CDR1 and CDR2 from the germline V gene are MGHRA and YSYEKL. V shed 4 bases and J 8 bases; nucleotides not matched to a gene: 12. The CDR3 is CASSRNPGQGALKPQHF. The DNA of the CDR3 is TGCGCCAGCAGCCGGAACCCGGGACAGGGGGCATTGAAGCCCCAGCATTTT.

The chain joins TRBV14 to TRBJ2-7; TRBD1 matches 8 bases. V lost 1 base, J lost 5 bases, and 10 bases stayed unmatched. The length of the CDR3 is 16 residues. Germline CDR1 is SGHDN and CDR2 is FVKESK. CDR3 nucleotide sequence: TGTGCCAGCAGCCAAGTCCCAGGACAGGGAGACAACGAGCAGTACTTC. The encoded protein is CASSQVPGQGDNEQYF.

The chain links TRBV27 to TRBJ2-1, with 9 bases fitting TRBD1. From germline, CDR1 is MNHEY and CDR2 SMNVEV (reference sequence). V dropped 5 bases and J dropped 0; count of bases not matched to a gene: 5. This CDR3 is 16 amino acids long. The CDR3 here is CASSPGTGSSYNEQFF. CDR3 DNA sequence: TGTGCCAGCAGTCCAGGGACAGGGAGCTCCTACAATGAGCAGTTCTTC.

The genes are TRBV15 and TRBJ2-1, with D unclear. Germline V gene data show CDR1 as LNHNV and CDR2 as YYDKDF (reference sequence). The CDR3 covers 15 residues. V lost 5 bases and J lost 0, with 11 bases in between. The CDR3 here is CATSPRYYSYNEQFF. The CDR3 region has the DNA TGTGCCACCAGCCCACGTTACTACTCCTACAATGAGCAGTTCTTC.

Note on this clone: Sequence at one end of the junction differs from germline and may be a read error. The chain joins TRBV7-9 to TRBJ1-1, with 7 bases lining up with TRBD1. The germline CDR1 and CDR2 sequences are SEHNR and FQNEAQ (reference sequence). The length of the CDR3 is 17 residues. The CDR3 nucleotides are TGTTCCAGCAGCTTAGACAGTGGGCAGGGGGGCAACACTGAAGCTTTCTTT. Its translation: CSSSLDSGQGGNTEAFF.

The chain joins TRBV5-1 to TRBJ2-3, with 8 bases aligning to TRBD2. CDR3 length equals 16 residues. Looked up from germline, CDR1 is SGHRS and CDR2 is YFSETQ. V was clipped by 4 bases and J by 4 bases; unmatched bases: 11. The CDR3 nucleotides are TGCGCCAGCAGCGCTACCGGGACTAGAATAGCAGATACGCAGTATTTT. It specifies CASSATGTRIADTQYF. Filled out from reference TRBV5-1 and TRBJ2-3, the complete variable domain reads KAGVTQTPRYLIKTRGQQVTLSCSPISGHRSVSWYQQTPGQGLQFLFEYFSETQRNKGNFPGRFSGRQFSNSRSEMNVSTLELGDSALYLCASSATGTRIADTQYFGPGTRLTVL.

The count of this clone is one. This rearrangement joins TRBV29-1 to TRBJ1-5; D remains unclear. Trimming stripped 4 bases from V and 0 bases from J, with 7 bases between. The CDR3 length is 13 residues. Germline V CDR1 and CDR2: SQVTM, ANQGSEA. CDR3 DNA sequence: TGCAGCGTTGTGGCTGCTAGCAATCAGCCCCAGCATTTT. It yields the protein CSVVAASNQPQHF.

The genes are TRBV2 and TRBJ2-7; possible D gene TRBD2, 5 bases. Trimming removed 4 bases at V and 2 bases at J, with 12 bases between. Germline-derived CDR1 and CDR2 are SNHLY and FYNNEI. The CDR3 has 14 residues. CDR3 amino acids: CASSVLATPYEQYF. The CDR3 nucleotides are TGTGCCAGCAGTGTTTTAGCGACACCCTACGAGCAGTACTTC.

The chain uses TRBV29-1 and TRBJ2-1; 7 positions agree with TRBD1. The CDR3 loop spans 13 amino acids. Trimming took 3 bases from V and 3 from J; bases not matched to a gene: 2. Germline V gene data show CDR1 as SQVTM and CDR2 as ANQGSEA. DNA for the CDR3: TGCAGCGTTGAGACAGGGAGCTACAATGAGCAGTTCTTC. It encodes CSVETGSYNEQFF.

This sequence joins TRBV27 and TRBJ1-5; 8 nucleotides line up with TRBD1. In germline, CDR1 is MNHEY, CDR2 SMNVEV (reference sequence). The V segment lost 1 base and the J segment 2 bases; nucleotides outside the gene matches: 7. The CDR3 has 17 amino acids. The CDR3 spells CASSLLGAGGGNQPQHF. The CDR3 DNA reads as TGTGCCAGCAGTTTATTAGGGGCAGGGGGCGGCAATCAGCCCCAGCATTTT.

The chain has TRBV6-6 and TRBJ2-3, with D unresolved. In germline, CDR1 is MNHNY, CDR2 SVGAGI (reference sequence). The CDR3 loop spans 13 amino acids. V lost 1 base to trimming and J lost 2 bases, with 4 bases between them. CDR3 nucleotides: TGTGCCAGCAGTTACTTAAACACAGATACGCAGTATTTT. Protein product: CASSYLNTDTQYF.

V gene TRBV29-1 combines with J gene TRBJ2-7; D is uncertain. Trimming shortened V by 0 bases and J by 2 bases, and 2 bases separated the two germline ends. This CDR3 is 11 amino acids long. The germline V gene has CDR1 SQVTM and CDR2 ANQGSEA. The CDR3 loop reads CSVEDTYEQYF. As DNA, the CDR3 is TGCAGCGTTGAAGATACCTACGAGCAGTACTTC.

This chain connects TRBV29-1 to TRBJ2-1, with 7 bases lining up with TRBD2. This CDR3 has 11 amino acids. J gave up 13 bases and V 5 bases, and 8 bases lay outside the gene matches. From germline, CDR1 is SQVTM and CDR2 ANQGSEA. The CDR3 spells CSVLPAGAQFF. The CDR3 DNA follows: TGCAGCGTTCTCCCTGCGGGAGCTCAGTTCTTC.

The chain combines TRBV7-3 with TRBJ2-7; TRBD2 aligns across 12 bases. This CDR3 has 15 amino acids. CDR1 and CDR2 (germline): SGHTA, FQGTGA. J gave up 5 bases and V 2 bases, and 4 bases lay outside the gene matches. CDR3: CASSLLAGGTNEQYF. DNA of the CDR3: TGTGCCAGCAGCTTACTAGCGGGAGGGACCAACGAGCAGTACTTC.

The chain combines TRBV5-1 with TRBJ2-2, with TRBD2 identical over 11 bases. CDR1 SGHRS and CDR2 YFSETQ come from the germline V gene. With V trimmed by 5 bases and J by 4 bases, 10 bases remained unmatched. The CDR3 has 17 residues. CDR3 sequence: CASRRDGSGRGTGELFF. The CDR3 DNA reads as TGCGCCAGCAGACGGGACGGTAGCGGGAGGGGCACCGGGGAGCTGTTTTTT.

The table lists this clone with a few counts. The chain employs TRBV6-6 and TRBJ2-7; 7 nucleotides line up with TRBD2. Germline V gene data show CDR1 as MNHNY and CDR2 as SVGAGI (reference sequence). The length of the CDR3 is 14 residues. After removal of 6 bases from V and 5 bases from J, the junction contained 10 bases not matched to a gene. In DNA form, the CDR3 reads TGTGCCAGCAGAGATAGCGGGTGGGCCCACGAGCAGTACTTC. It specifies CASRDSGWAHEQYF.

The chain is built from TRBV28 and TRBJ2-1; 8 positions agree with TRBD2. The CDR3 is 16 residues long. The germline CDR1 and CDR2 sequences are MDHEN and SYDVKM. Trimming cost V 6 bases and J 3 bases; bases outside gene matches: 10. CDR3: CASRTPTGGIYNEQFF. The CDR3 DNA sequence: TGTGCCAGCAGGACCCCGACGGGAGGGATCTACAATGAGCAGTTCTTC.

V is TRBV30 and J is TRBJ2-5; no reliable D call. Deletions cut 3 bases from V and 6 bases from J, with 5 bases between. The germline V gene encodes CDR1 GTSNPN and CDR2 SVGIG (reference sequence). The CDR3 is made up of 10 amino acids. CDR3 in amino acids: CAWRAQTQYF. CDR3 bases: TGTGCCTGGAGGGCCCAGACCCAGTACTTC.

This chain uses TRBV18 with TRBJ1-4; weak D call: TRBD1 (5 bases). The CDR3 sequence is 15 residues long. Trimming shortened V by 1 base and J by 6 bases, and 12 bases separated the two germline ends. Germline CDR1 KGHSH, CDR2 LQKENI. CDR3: CASSPLLGLDEKLFF. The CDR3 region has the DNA TGTGCCAGCTCACCACTTCTGGGGCTTGATGAAAAACTGTTTTTT.

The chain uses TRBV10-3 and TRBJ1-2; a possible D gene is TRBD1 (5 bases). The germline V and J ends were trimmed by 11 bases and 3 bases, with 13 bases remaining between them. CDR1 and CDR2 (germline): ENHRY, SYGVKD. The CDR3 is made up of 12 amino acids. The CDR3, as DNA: TGTGCCTCAGATGACAGATACTATGGCTACACCTTC. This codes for CASDDRYYGYTF.

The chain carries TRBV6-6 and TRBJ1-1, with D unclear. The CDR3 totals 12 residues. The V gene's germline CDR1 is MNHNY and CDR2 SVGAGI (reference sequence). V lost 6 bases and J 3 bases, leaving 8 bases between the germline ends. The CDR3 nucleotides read TGTGCCAGCAGCGCAGTTTACACTGAAGCTTTCTTT. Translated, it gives CASSAVYTEAFF.

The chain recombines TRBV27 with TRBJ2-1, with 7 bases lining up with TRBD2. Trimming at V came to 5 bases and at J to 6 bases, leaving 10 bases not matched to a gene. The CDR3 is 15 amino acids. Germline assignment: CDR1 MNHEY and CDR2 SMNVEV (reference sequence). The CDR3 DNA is TGTGCCAGCAGTCGGCTCACTAGCGTCGGCAATGAGCAGTTCTTC. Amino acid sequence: CASSRLTSVGNEQFF.

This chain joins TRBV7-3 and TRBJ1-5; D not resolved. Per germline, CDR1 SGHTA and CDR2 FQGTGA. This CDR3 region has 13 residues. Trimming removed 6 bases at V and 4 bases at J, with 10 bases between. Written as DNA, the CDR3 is TGTGCCAGCAGTTTGGGCCCAAATCAGCCCCAGCATTTT. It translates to CASSLGPNQPQHF.

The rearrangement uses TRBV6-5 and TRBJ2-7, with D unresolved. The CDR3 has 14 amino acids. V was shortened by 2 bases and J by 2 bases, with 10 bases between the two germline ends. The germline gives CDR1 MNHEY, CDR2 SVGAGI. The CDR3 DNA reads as TGTGCCAGCAGTTACGGTGCGGCTACCTACGAGCAGTACTTC. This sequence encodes CASSYGAATYEQYF.